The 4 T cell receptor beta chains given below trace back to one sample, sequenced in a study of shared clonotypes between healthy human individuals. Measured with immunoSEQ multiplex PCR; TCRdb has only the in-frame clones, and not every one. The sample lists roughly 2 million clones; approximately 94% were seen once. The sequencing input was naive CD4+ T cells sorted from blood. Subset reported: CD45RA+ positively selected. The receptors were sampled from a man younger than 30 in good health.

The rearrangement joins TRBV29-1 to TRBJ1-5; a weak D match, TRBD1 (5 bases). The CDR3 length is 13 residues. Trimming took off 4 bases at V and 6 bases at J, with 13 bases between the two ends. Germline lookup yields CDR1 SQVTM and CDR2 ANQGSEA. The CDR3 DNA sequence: TGCAGCGTTGGGCCCGGTGGGGGTCAGCCCCAGCATTTT. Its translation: CSVGPGGGQPQHF.

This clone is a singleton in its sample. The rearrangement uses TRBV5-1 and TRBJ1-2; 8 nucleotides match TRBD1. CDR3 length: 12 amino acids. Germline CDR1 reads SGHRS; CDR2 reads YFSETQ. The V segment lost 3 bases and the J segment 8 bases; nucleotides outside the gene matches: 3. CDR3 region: CASSWDRNGYTF. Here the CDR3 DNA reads TGCGCCAGCAGCTGGGACAGGAACGGCTACACCTTC.

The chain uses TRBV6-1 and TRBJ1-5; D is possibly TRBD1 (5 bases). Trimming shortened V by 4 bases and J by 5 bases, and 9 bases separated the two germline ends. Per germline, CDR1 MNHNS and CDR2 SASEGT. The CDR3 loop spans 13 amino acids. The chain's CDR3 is CASSVDSHQPQHF. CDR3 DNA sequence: TGTGCCAGCAGTGTTGACAGTCATCAGCCCCAGCATTTT.

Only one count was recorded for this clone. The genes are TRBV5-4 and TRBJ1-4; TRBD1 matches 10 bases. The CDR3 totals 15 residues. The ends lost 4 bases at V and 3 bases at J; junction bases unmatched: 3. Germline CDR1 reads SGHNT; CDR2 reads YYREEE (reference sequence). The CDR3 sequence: CASSDRGPSNEKLFF. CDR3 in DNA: TGTGCCAGCAGCGACAGGGGGCCCTCTAATGAAAAACTGTTTTTT.